Shown below are 14 T cell receptor beta chains from a single sample sequenced in a study of blood T cells in healthy people across ages (dated by TCRdb to about 2015). Libraries came from 5' RACE. Instrument on record: Illumina HiSeq 2500. A second PCR of roughly 6 to 12 cycles was run with a J-beta primer mix and a sample-barcoded 5' primer. TCRdb passed the public sequencing reads through fastp at Q25 and MiXCR, retaining productive beta sequences. Each CDR3 protein gets just one entry, which takes the most common genes and DNA from the rows behind it. In this sample the table shows some 890,000 distinct CDR3 sequences, 25% to 35% of which occur a single time. The biggest ten clones account for 10% to 13% of the sample. The sample was also reused in another study, on T cells of mothers and their children.

Material: blood. These receptors all come from a woman aged 40 to 55 in good health.

This clonotype has a count of ten or more. J is TRBJ2-7 and V is TRBV27; D is uncertain. Germline V CDR1 and CDR2: MNHEY, SMNVEV (reference sequence). V was cut by 3 bases and J by 7 bases, with 13 bases left in between. CDR3 length equals 13 residues. The CDR3 is CASSFGQLGEQYF. In nucleotides, the CDR3 is TGTGCCAGCAGTTTTGGGCAGTTGGGGGAGCAGTACTTC.

The genes are TRBV7-9 and TRBJ1-3; 7 bases are a match to TRBD1. CDR3 length: 14 amino acids. Germline-derived CDR1 and CDR2 are SEHNR and FQNEAQ (reference sequence). The V gene end was trimmed by 6 bases and the J gene end by 2 bases; junction bases not matched to a gene: 4. The CDR3 sequence: CASRKGAAGNTIYF. The CDR3 DNA follows: TGTGCCAGCAGGAAGGGGGCAGCTGGAAACACCATATATTTT. The full variable domain, completed using reference TRBV7-9 and TRBJ1-3, is DTGVSQNPRHKITKRGQNVTFRCDPISEHNRLYWYRQTLGQGPEFLTYFQNEAQLEKSRLLSDRFSAERPKGSFSTLEIQRTEQGDSAMYLCASRKGAAGNTIYFGEGSWLTVV.

There are many counts of this clonotype. The chain couples TRBV6-5 to TRBJ2-1, with 8 bases lining up with TRBD2. This CDR3 has 15 amino acids. The trim removed 2 bases at V and 5 bases at J, leaving 5 bases unmatched. CDR1 is MNHEY and CDR2 is SVGAGI in the germline V gene. The CDR3 bases are TGTGCCAGCAGTTACGCGGGGGGCGGCAACAATGAGCAGTTCTTC. This encodes CASSYAGGGNNEQFF.

The chain joins TRBV6-6 to TRBJ1-1; D is ambiguous. CDR3 length equals 14 residues. V dropped 5 bases and J dropped 4 bases, with 14 bases sitting between them. CDR1 and CDR2 (germline): MNHNY, SVGAGI (reference sequence). The CDR3 DNA follows: TGTGCCAGCAGTCGTCCGGGCGACGGCACTGAAGCTTTCTTT. Its translation: CASSRPGDGTEAFF.

The table lists this clonotype with a few counts. This may come from a read error, since a much larger clone is one base off. The chain is built from TRBV28 and TRBJ2-7, with TRBD2 as a possible D gene (6 bases). Germline-derived CDR1 and CDR2 are MDHEN and SYDVKM. The CDR3 is 17 amino acids. CDR3 in DNA: TGTACCAGCAGTTTATACGGGGTTGGTAGACTAGTATACGAGCAGTACTTC. Translating gives CTSSLYGVGRLVYEQYF.

This clonotype was seen a few times. The chain joins TRBV5-1 to TRBJ2-2; TRBD2 is a possible D gene (5 bases). The germline gives CDR1 SGHRS, CDR2 YFSETQ. The CDR3 runs 15 residues. The V end lost 0 bases, the J end lost 1 base, and 7 bases lay between the germline ends. The CDR3 DNA reads TGCGCCAGCAGCTTGGTGGGAGAGAACACCGGGGAGCTGTTTTTT. The encoded protein is CASSLVGENTGELFF.

The chain links TRBV15 to TRBJ2-3; 10 nucleotides line up with TRBD1. Unmatched junction bases numbered 20, after V lost 0 bases and J lost 14 bases. In germline, CDR1 is LNHNV, CDR2 YYDKDF (reference sequence). The CDR3 length is 18 residues. The CDR3 DNA sequence: TGTGCCACCAGCAGAGAGGTCTCGGGACAGGGGATCGCAGATATGCTGTATTTT. Protein sequence: CATSREVSGQGIADMLYF.

The J gene is TRBJ2-4, the V gene TRBV7-2; the D gene is possibly TRBD2 (5 bases). The CDR3 sequence is 13 residues long. Trimming cost V 2 bases and J 13 bases, with 15 bases left between them. The germline gives CDR1 SGHTA, CDR2 FQGNSA. CDR3 nucleotides: TGTGCCAGCAGCTTAATTCGGGGTCATGAGCAGTACTTC. This gives the protein CASSLIRGHEQYF.

This clonotype was seen more than once but under ten times. The chain is built from TRBV12-3 or TRBV12-4 and TRBJ2-1; 8 nucleotides agree with TRBD2. The CDR3 runs 15 residues. After removal of 8 bases from V and 0 bases from J, the junction contained 6 bases not matched to a gene. The CDR3 DNA follows: TGTGCCAGCCTCGGGGGGGCAGGCTCCTACAATGAGCAGTTCTTC. Translated: CASLGGAGSYNEQFF.

This clonotype has a count of ten or more. This chain uses TRBV20-1 with TRBJ2-7; 7 nucleotides agree with TRBD1. This CDR3 has 15 amino acids. From germline, CDR1 is DFQATT and CDR2 SNEGSKA (reference sequence). Trimming removed 1 base from V and 5 bases from J; junction bases left unmatched: 11. CDR3 region: CSARAGTDYINEQYF. The CDR3 DNA reads as TGCAGTGCTAGAGCCGGGACAGATTACATCAACGAGCAGTACTTC.

The gene calls are TRBV20-1 and TRBJ2-7; 7 nucleotides match TRBD2. This CDR3 has 13 residues. Germline lookup yields CDR1 DFQATT and CDR2 SNEGSKA (reference sequence). V lost 1 base and J lost 5; bases outside the gene matches: 5. The CDR3 reads CSARGRETNEQYF. Written as DNA, the CDR3 is TGCAGTGCTAGAGGGCGGGAGACGAACGAGCAGTACTTC.

V usage is TRBV12-3 or TRBV12-4 and J usage is TRBJ2-3; D is perhaps TRBD1 (6 bases). The CDR3 totals 15 residues. V lost 1 base to trimming and J lost 2 bases, with 10 bases between them. This CDR3 reads CASSLGTVVTDTQYF. As DNA, the CDR3 is TGTGCCAGCAGTTTAGGGACAGTTGTCACAGATACGCAGTATTTT.

The genes are TRBV29-1 and TRBJ1-2, with D hard to call. Germline CDR1 is SQVTM and CDR2 is ANQGSEA. CDR3 length: 9 amino acids. CDR3 DNA: TGCAACGTGGACTGTGGCTACACCTTC. Its translation is CNVDCGYTF.

This chain joins TRBV5-1 and TRBJ2-1; TRBD1 is a possible D gene (6 bases). This CDR3 contains 14 residues. Trimming removed 4 bases from V and 9 bases from J, with 17 bases in between. CDR1 is SGHRS and CDR2 is YFSETQ in the germline V gene. The CDR3 nucleotides read TGCGCCAGCAGCCTACCAGGGGCCCAGGGTGAGCAGTTCTTC. Translated, it gives CASSLPGAQGEQFF.